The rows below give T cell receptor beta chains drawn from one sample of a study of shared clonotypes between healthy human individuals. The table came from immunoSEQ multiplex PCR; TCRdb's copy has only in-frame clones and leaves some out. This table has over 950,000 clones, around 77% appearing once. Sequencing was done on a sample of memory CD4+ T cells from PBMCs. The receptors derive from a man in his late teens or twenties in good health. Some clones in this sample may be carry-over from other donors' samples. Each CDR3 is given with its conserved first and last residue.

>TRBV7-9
CASSRGRDSNNEQFF
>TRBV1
CTSSQDRFGNQPQHF
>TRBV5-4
CASSPFGANYGYTF
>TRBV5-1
CASSPGGGSTYEQYF
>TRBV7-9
CASSPSGERTTQTQYF
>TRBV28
CASQPPPGQGGNTIYF
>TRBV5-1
CASSLDRVNTEAFF
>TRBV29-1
CSVDRVDRGFDNEQFF
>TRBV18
CASSPRGGDGRSAYEQYF
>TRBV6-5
CASSFRASGANVLTF
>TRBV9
CASSVGLNTQYF
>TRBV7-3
CASSLTPAGNRPKSTYQETQYF
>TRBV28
CASSSGQLNYEQYF
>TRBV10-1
CASSVGTSGIADTQYF
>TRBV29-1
CSVVHRGNPNEQFF
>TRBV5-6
CASSSDQTYNEQFF
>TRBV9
CASRAPGVDTQYF
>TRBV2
CASSQAAGGYNEQFF
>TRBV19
CASTRGGTEAFF
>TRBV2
CASSDPRRGGYGYTF
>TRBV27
CAGSPLYREGQETQYF
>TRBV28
CASTGPNTEAFF
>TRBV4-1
CASSRAGGGYNEQFF
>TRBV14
CASSQEWGYGYTF
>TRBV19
CASSMPGLAGPETQYF
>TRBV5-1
CASSRDTNEKLFF
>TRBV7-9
CASSLILNTGELFF
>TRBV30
CAWSNPGTSGGGEQFF
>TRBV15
CATSRDRQGSGGELFF
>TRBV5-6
CASSLGTSGNTIYF
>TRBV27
CASSLMVRRGDQPQHF
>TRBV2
CASSPNRDQPQHF
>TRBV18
CASSPFRDSITYEQYF
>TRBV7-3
CASSAGQNNEQFF
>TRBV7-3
CASSQDRGPYEQYF
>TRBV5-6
CASSLFGTESSYEQYF
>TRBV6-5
CASSYSSRSNQPQHF
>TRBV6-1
CASISHRNQPQHF
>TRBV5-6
CASSFTGASTDTQYF
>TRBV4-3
CASSQDHKQGGEKLFF
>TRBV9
CASSVGYPPLHF
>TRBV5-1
CASSHFGSGQGAGEQYF